This TCR beta chain derives from a study of CD4 and CD8 cells across lung adenocarcinoma regions. Germline V gives CDR1 MNHEY, CDR2 SMNVEV (reference sequence). The CDR3 length is 14 residues. Localized lung adenocarcinoma, a non-small cell lung cancer, affected the donors. Comment on this clonotype: An end of the junction does not agree with germline; a read error may underlie this.

TCRdb used MiXCR to reprocess the PCR reads, holding one entry per CDR3 protein. The table lists under 20,000 distinct CDR3 sequences, roughly half of them singletons, with 45% to 60% in the top ten. Specimen: CD8+ T cells from the center of a lung tumor. The clonotype was recovered from a female donor with lung adenocarcinoma. The CD4 and CD8 labels of this study may be unreliable. The rearrangement uses TRBV27 and TRBJ2-3, with TRBD1 as a possible D gene (6 bases). The CDR3 DNA is TGTGCGGGCAGTGGGGGCAGGCCCAAAGATACGCAGTATTTC. Translation: CAGSGGRPKDTQYF.